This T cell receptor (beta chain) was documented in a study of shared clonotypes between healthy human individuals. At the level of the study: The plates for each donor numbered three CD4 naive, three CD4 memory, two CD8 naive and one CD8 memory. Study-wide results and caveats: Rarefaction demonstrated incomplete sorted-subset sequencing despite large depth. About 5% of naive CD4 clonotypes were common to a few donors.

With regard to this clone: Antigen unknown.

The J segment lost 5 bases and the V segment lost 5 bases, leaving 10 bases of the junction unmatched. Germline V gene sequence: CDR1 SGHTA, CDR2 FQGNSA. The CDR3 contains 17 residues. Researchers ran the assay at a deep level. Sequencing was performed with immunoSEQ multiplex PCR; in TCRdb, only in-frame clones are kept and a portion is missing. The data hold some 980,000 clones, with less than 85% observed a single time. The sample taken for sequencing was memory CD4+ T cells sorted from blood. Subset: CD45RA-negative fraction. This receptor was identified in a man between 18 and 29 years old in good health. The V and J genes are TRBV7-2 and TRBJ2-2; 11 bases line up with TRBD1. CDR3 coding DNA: TGTGCCAGCAGCGGCCGGGACAGGGGGGTTGGGACCGGGGAGCTGTTTTTT. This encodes CASSGRDRGVGTGELFF.